This T cell receptor (beta chain) was observed in a study of blood T cell repertoires in COVID-19. Study-level background: The samples span acute and convalescent COVID-19 from the United States, Italy and Spain.

Per the germline V gene, CDR1 is LGHNA and CDR2 is YSLEER. The junction had 6 bases not matched to a gene; V was cut back by 3 bases and J by 4 bases. This CDR3 contains 15 residues. Recruited during active infection, patients (from Seattle) were subsequently followed longitudinally. TCRdb keeps only in-frame clones here, not all; method: immunoSEQ multiplex PCR. The sample yields approximately 110,000 clones, 74% seen once. The sample taken for sequencing was peripheral blood. The rearrangement joins TRBV4-3 to TRBJ1-2; 9 bases are shared with TRBD1. This clonotype was obtained from a man of 80 years or more with COVID-19, enrolled during active disease. The CDR3 nucleotides read TGCGCCAGCAGCCAGCCGGGACAGGGCATCTATGGCTACACCTTC. This gives the protein CASSQPGQGIYGYTF.